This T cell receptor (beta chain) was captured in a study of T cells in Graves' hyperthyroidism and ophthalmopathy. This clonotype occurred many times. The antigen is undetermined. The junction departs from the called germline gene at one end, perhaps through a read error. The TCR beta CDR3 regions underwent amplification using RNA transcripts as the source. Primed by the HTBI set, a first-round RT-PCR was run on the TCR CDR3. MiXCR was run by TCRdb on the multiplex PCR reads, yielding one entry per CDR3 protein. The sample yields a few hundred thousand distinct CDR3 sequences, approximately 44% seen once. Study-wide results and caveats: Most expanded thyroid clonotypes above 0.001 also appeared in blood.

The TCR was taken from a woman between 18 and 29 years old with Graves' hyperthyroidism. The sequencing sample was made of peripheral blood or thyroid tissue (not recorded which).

The CDR3 loop reads CASSLGLAGGPVQETQYF. The CDR3 nucleotides read TGCGCCAGCAGCTTGGGACTAGCGGGAGGGCCAGTCCAAGAGACCCAGTACTTC. The chain is built from TRBV7-9 and TRBJ2-5; 16 nucleotides line up with TRBD2. In germline, CDR1 is SEHNR, CDR2 FQNEAQ (reference sequence). The CDR3 extends over 18 amino acids.